The 25 T cell receptor beta chains given below trace back to one sample, sequenced in a study of sequential checkpoint blockade in melanoma. Treatment reported: randomized to nivolumab then ipilimumab (arm A) or the reverse (arm B). Profiling relied on immunoSEQ multiplex PCR, and the TCRdb table lists in-frame clones only, not all of them. The sample lists about 9,600 clones; 25% to 30% were seen once. The sample in question was tumor tissue (inferred from file names), obtained from a patient given nivolumab and ipilimumab in sequence. The origin of the receptors is a human donor with melanoma.

This clone has a handful of counts. V gene TRBV9 combines with J gene TRBJ2-3, with 8 nucleotides matching TRBD1. J lost 4 bases, V lost 10 bases, and 14 bases had no gene match. Looked up from germline, CDR1 is SGDLS and CDR2 is YYNGEE. This CDR3 is 15 amino acids long. The CDR3 DNA follows: TGTGCCTCCGGCAAGGACAGGGAGGCAGCAGATACGCAGTATTTT. It specifies CASGKDREAADTQYF.

This clone has more than one count but fewer than ten. Sequence at one end of the junction differs from germline and may be a read error. V usage is TRBV6-8 and J usage is TRBJ1-1; the D is unclear. Germline CDR1 is MNHGY and CDR2 is SAAAGT. CDR3 size: 13 residues. The CDR3 nucleotides are TGTGCCAGCACTTACGGATTGAACACTGAAGCTTTCTTT. Translated, it gives CASTYGLNTEAFF.

The chain carries TRBV11-3 and TRBJ1-5, with no clear D. V was pared by 5 bases and J by 5 bases, with 13 bases between. There are 14 residues in the CDR3. Germline CDR1 and CDR2: SGHNT and YENEEA. CDR3 sequence reads: CASSVSFVDQPQHF. The CDR3 region has the DNA TGTGCCAGCAGCGTCTCATTCGTGGATCAGCCCCAGCATTTT.

The chain couples TRBV6-8 to TRBJ2-7; 16 bases fit TRBD2. CDR3 length: 18 residues. CDR1 MNHGY and CDR2 SAAAGT come from the germline V gene. The trim removed 5 bases at V and 3 bases at J, leaving 10 bases unmatched. The CDR3 reads CASSHGTSGGGQFYEQYV. CDR3 DNA sequence: TGTGCCAGCAGTCATGGGACTAGCGGGGGGGGTCAATTCTACGAGCAGTACGTC.

This clone was observed a few times. CDR3 DNA sequence: TGTGCCAGCAGCCTCAACTTGGCGTCAGGGGTGAAAGCTTTCTTT. It translates to CASSLNLASGVKAFF. This sequence joins TRBV28 and TRBJ1-1, with D possibly matching TRBD1 (6 bases). The CDR3 runs to 15 residues. The germline V gene has CDR1 MDHEN and CDR2 SYDVKM. Deletions cut 6 bases from V and 9 bases from J, with 23 bases between.

The chain carries TRBV19 and TRBJ1-1; TRBD1 might be the D (6 bases). Trimming took 7 bases from V and 10 from J, leaving 16 bases between them. CDR1 is LNHDA, CDR2 SQIVND, per germline (reference sequence). CDR3 size: 12 residues. The CDR3 loop is CASNGGRVRAFF. The CDR3 nucleotides read TGTGCCAGTAATGGGGGGCGCGTTCGAGCTTTCTTT.

By share, this clone counts as medium-sized. The chain uses TRBV11-3 and TRBJ1-2, with D tentatively TRBD1 (5 bases). V dropped 0 bases and J dropped 0 bases, with 11 bases sitting between them. This CDR3 has 16 amino acids. Germline assignment: CDR1 SGHNT and CDR2 YENEEA. The CDR3 DNA follows: TGTGCCAGCAGCTTAGATCAGGCGGACACTAACTATGGCTACACCTTC. Translating it yields CASSLDQADTNYGYTF.

This clone was counted only a few times. The J gene is TRBJ1-2, the V gene TRBV6-8; D not resolved. Germline CDR1 and CDR2: MNHGY and SAAAGT. The CDR3 loop spans 13 amino acids. Trimming left V 9 bases short and J 8 bases short, with 19 bases between. The DNA of the CDR3 is TGTGCCAGAAGCAGTCGGTTTGACGGGGGCTACACCTTC. This translates into CARSSRFDGGYTF.

The gene calls are TRBV11-3 and TRBJ1-3; D unclear. Germline loops: CDR1 SGHNT, CDR2 YENEEA. The CDR3 sequence is 17 residues long. Trimming cost V 3 bases and J 0 bases, with 15 bases left between them. This chain's CDR3 is CASSLRFRHNSGNTIYF. In nucleotides, the CDR3 is TGTGCCAGCAGCTTGCGGTTTCGGCACAACTCTGGAAACACCATATATTTT.

The chain is built from TRBV18 and TRBJ2-7; D may be TRBD1 or TRBD2 (5 bases each). CDR1 is KGHSH and CDR2 is LQKENI in the germline V gene. The CDR3 spans 16 residues. The V end was cut by 3 bases, the J end by 4 bases, with 19 bases between. Written as DNA, the CDR3 is TGTGCCAGCTCACCGGGGTTCGGGGACGGGGCTTACGAGCAGTACTTC. The encoded protein is CASSPGFGDGAYEQYF.

V and J are TRBV19 and TRBJ1-5; a possible D gene is TRBD1 (5 bases). The V end was cut by 5 bases, the J end by 3 bases, with 11 bases between. This CDR3 is built from 14 residues. Per the germline V gene, CDR1 is LNHDA and CDR2 is SQIVND (reference sequence). CDR3 in amino acids: CASSAGQFNQPQHF. The CDR3 DNA sequence: TGTGCCAGTAGTGCCGGACAATTCAATCAGCCCCAGCATTTT.

In its sample, this clone is medium-sized. J is TRBJ2-1 and V is TRBV6-8; D might be TRBD1 (6 bases). Trimming removed 5 bases from V and 15 bases from J, with 20 bases in between. The CDR3 runs 13 residues. Germline V gives CDR1 MNHGY, CDR2 SAAAGT. CDR3 amino acids: CASSLTRGTRTFF. CDR3 coding DNA: TGTGCCAGCAGTCTAACCAGAGGGACACGTACGTTCTTC.

This chain connects TRBV6-7 to TRBJ2-7; D ambiguous. TRBV6-7 is flagged as an ORF with uncertain function. The CDR3 contains 11 residues. V lost 5 bases and J 4 bases, leaving 6 bases between the germline ends. The CDR3 reads CASSEFYEQYV. In DNA form, the CDR3 reads TGTGCCAGCAGTGAATTTTACGAGCAGTACGTC.

V usage is TRBV6-8 and J usage is TRBJ1-1, with D perhaps matching TRBD1 (5 bases). Germline V lookup: CDR1 MNHGY, CDR2 SAAAGT. Trimming left V 11 bases short and J 0 bases short, with 13 bases between. CDR3 length: 13 residues. The CDR3 spells CAGGRGMNTEAFF. DNA of the CDR3: TGTGCCGGGGGTCGGGGTATGAACACTGAAGCTTTCTTT.

CDR3 sequence: CSVKRGGAGELFF. For the CDR3, the DNA is TGCAGCGTCAAAAGGGGGGGAGCCGGGGAGCTGTTTTTT. The chain joins TRBV29-1 to TRBJ2-2, with TRBD2 as a possible D gene (7 bases). This CDR3 has 13 residues. Trimming removed 6 bases from V and 6 bases from J, with 14 bases in between. CDR1 is SQVTM and CDR2 is ANQGSEA in the germline V gene.

V and J are TRBV15 and TRBJ1-3; no firm D call. The CDR3 length is 15 residues. CDR1 LNHNV and CDR2 YYDKDF come from the germline V gene (reference sequence). The V and J ends lost 1 base and 2 bases respectively, with 9 bases between them. CDR3 sequence reads: CATSRGTDPGNTIYF. CDR3 sequence (DNA): TGTGCCACCAGCAGAGGCACAGACCCTGGAAACACCATATATTTT.

The rearrangement links TRBV6-8 to TRBJ2-5, with 9 bases lining up with TRBD1. Per the germline V gene, CDR1 is MNHGY and CDR2 is SAAAGT. V shed 2 bases, J shed 4 bases, and the junction held 8 bases outside the gene matches. The CDR3 is 16 amino acids. CDR3 sequence reads: CASSYTTGDRAETQYF. The DNA of the CDR3 is TGTGCCAGCAGTTACACCACGGGGGACAGGGCAGAGACCCAGTACTTC.

This chain connects TRBV19 to TRBJ2-2; possibly TRBD1 for D (6 bases). V dropped 3 bases and J dropped 8 bases, with 16 bases sitting between them. Germline CDR1 LNHDA, CDR2 SQIVND (reference sequence). The CDR3 sequence is 15 residues long. The CDR3 DNA is TGTGCCAGTAGTATTATAGAGACAGGTCGTGGGGAGCTGTTTTTT. As protein: CASSIIETGRGELFF. The whole variable domain, filled in from reference TRBV19 and TRBJ2-2, reads DGGITQSPKYLFRKEGQNVTLSCEQNLNHDAMYWYRQDPGQGLRLIYYSQIVNDFQKGDIAEGYSVSREKKESFPLTVTSAQKNPTAFYLCASSIIETGRGELFFGEGSRLTVL.

The gene calls are TRBV11-3 and TRBJ1-2, with 9 positions matching TRBD1. J was trimmed by 6 bases and V by 4 bases; bases with no gene match: 9. This CDR3 comprises 15 residues. CDR1 and CDR2 (germline): SGHNT, YENEEA. CDR3 coding DNA: TGTGCCAGCAGCTCCCCGGGACAGGGTACCCATGGCTACACCTTC. Translated, it gives CASSSPGQGTHGYTF.

The chain carries TRBV11-3 and TRBJ1-1; no clear D gene. The germline gives CDR1 SGHNT, CDR2 YENEEA. The CDR3 is 15 amino acids. Trimming pared 2 bases from V and 1 base from J, leaving 11 bases between. The CDR3 here is CASSLNGERNTEAFF. The CDR3 DNA reads as TGTGCCAGCAGCTTAAACGGAGAGAGGAACACTGAAGCTTTCTTT.

This clone was counted only a few times. This chain's CDR3 is CASSRLSGDTDTQYF. DNA for the CDR3: TGTGCCAGCAGCCGACTTAGCGGGGATACAGATACGCAGTATTTT. This rearrangement joins TRBV28 to TRBJ2-3, with 8 bases matching TRBD2. The CDR3 is 15 amino acids. The J segment lost 3 bases and the V segment lost 6 bases, leaving 8 bases of the junction unmatched. Germline loops: CDR1 MDHEN, CDR2 SYDVKM.

This clone was seen only a few times. The J gene is TRBJ1-1, the V gene TRBV15, with 9 bases identical to TRBD1. CDR1 is LNHNV and CDR2 is YYDKDF in the germline V gene (reference sequence). CDR3 length: 14 residues. Trimming took 6 bases from V and 10 from J; bases not matched to a gene: 12. For the CDR3, the DNA is TGTGCCACCAGGAGGGGACAGGGTATCCCCGGAGCTTTCTTT. Translation: CATRRGQGIPGAFF.

Judged by abundance, this clone is medium-sized (0.01 to 0.1%). J is TRBJ2-1 and V is TRBV4-1; D is ambiguous. The CDR3 extends over 13 amino acids. The V and J ends lost 6 bases and 7 bases respectively, with 13 bases between them. The germline CDR1 and CDR2 sequences are MGHRA and YSYEKL. The CDR3 reads CASSRYLENEQFF. The CDR3 DNA follows: TGCGCCAGCAGTCGATATCTAGAGAATGAGCAGTTCTTC.

The V call is TRBV11-3, the J call TRBJ1-3, with TRBD1 identical over 7 bases. CDR3 size: 15 residues. Per the germline V gene, CDR1 is SGHNT and CDR2 is YENEEA. The V gene end was trimmed by 7 bases and the J gene end by 2 bases; junction bases not matched to a gene: 8. As DNA, the CDR3 is TGTGCCAGCACAGGAAGCAGGGGGACTGGAAACACCATATATTTT. Amino acids: CASTGSRGTGNTIYF.

The rearrangement uses TRBV7-7 and TRBJ2-1; no clear D gene. Per germline, CDR1 SSHAT and CDR2 FNYEAQ (reference sequence). The V gene lost 6 bases and the J gene lost 0 bases, with 12 bases spanning the gap. This CDR3 spans 15 amino acids. Here the CDR3 reads CASSLDLSSYNEQFF. The CDR3 DNA reads TGTGCCAGCAGTTTGGATTTGAGCTCCTACAATGAGCAGTTCTTC.